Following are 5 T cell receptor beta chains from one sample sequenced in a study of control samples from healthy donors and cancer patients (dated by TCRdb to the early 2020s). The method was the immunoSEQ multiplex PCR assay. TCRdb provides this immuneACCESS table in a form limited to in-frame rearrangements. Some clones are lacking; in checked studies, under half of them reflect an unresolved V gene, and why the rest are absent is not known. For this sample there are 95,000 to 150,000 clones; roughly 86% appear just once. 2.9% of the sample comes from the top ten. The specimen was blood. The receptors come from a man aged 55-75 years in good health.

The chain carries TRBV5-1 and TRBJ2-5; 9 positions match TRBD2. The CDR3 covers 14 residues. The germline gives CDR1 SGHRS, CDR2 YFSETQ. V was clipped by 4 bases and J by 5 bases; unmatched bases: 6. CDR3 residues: CASSKAGGPETQYF. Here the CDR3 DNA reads TGCGCCAGCAGCAAAGCGGGGGGCCCGGAGACCCAGTACTTC. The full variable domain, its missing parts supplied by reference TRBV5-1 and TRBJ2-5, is KAGVTQTPRYLIKTRGQQVTLSCSPISGHRSVSWYQQTPGQGLQFLFEYFSETQRNKGNFPGRFSGRQFSNSRSEMNVSTLELGDSALYLCASSKAGGPETQYFGPGTRLLVL.

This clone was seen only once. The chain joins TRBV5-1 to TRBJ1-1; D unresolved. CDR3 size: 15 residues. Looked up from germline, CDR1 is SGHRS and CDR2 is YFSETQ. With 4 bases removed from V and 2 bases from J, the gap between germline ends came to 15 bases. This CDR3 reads CASSPFLWGNTEAFF. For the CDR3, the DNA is TGCGCCAGCAGCCCCTTCTTGTGGGGAAACACTGAAGCTTTCTTT.

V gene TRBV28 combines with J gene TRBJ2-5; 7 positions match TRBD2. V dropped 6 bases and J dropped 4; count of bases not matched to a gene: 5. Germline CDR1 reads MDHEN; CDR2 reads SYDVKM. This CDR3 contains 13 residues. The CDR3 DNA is TGTGCCAGCAGACCGGGCGGGGGAGAGACCCAGTACTTC. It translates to CASRPGGGETQYF.

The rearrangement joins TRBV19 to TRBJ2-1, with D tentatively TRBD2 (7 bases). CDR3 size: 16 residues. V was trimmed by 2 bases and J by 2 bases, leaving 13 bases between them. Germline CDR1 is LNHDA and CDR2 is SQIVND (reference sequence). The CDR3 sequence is CASSIWTGGAYNEQFF. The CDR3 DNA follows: TGTGCCAGTAGTATATGGACGGGGGGCGCCTACAATGAGCAGTTCTTC. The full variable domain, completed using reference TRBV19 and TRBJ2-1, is DGGITQSPKYLFRKEGQNVTLSCEQNLNHDAMYWYRQDPGQGLRLIYYSQIVNDFQKGDIAEGYSVSREKKESFPLTVTSAQKNPTAFYLCASSIWTGGAYNEQFFGPGTRLTVL.

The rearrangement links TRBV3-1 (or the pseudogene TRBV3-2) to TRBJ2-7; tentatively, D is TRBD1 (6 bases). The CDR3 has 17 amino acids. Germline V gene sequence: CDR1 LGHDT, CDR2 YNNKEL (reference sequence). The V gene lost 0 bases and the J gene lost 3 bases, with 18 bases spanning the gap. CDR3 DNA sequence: TGTGCCAGCAGCCAAGAAAAGTGTCAGGGGCGCTACTACGAGCAGTACTTC. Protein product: CASSQEKCQGRYYEQYF.